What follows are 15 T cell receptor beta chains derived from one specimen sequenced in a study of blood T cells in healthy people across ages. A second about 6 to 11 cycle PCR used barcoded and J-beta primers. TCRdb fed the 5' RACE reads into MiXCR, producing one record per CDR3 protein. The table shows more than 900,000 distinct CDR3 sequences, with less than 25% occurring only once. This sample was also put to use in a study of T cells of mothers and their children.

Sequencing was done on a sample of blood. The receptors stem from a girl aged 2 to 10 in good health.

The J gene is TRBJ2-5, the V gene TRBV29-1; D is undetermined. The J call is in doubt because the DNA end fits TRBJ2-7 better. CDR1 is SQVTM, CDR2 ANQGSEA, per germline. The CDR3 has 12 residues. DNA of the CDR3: TGCAGCACCCGGACCGGGCCCCACGAGCAGTACTTC. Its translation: CSTRTGPHEQYF.

The CDR3 sequence is CASSWNAGGEQFF. The CDR3 coding sequence is TGCGCCAGCAGCTGGAATGCAGGGGGCGAGCAGTTCTTC. The chain combines TRBV5-1 with TRBJ2-1; 8 bases are a match to TRBD1. The CDR3 is made up of 13 amino acids. V lost 3 bases, J lost 10 bases, and 6 bases stayed unmatched. The germline V gene has CDR1 SGHRS and CDR2 YFSETQ.

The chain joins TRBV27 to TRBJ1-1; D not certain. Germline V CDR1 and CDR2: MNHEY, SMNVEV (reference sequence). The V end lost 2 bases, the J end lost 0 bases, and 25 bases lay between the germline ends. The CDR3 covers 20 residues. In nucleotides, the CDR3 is TGTGCCAGCAGTTTAAGATACGCGCACGGCGAAGCTGGGTTGAACACTGAAGCTTTCTTT. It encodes CASSLRYAHGEAGLNTEAFF.

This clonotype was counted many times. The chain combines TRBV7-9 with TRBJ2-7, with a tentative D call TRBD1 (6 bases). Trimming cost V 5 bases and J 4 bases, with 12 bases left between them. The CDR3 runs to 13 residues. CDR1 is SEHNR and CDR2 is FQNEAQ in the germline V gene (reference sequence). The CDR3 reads CASSPWTAYEQYF. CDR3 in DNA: TGTGCCAGCAGCCCATGGACAGCTTACGAGCAGTACTTC. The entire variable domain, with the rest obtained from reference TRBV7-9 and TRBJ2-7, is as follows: DTGVSQNPRHKITKRGQNVTFRCDPISEHNRLYWYRQTLGQGPEFLTYFQNEAQLEKSRLLSDRFSAERPKGSFSTLEIQRTEQGDSAMYLCASSPWTAYEQYFGPGTRLTVT.

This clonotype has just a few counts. In DNA form, the CDR3 reads TGTGCCAGCAGCGGAGCGGGTCGGTCAAGGGAAAAACTGTTTTTT. It yields the protein CASSGAGRSREKLFF. The J gene is TRBJ1-4, the V gene TRBV9; no definite D call. CDR3 length equals 15 residues. V gave up 3 bases and J gave up 8 bases, with 17 bases separating them. The germline CDR1 and CDR2 sequences are SGDLS and YYNGEE.

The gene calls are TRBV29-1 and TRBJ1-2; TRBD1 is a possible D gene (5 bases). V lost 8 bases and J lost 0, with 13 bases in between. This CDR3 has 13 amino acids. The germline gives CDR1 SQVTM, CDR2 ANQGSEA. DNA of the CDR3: TGCAGCTTTCGGGACGCAGCTAACTATGGCTACACCTTC. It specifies CSFRDAANYGYTF.

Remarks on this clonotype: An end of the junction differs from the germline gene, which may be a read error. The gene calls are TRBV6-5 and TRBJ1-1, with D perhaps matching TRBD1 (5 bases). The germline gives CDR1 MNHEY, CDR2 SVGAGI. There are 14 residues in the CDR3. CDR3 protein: CASRLGGGNTEAFF. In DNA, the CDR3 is TGTGCCAGCAGACTGGGGGGGGGGAACACCGAAGCTTTCTTT.

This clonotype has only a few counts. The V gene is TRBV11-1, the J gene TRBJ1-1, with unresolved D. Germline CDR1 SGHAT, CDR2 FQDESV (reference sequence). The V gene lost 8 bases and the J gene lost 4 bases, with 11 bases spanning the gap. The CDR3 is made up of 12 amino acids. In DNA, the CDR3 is TGTGCCAGCGCAGAGGAGGGCACTGAAGCTTTCTTT. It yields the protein CASAEEGTEAFF.

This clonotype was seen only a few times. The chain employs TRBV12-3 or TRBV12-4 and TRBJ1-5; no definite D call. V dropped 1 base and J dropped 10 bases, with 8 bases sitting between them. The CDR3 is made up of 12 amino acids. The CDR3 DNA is TGTGCCAGCAGTTTAGGGTCCTCACCCCAGCATTTT. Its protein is CASSLGSSPQHF.

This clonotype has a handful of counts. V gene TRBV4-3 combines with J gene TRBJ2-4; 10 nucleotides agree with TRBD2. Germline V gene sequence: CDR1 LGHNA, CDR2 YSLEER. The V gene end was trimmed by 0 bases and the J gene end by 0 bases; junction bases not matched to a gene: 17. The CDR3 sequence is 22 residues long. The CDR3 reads CASSQDLPPSGGSLLAKNIQYF. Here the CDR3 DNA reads TGCGCCAGCAGCCAAGACCTACCTCCTAGCGGGGGCTCGCTACTAGCCAAAAACATTCAGTACTTC.

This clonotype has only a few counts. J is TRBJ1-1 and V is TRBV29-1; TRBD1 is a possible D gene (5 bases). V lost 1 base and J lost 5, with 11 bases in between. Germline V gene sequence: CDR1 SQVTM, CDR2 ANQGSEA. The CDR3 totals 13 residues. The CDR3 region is CSVEGTIWTEAFF. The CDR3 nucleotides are TGCAGCGTTGAAGGGACAATTTGGACTGAAGCTTTCTTT.

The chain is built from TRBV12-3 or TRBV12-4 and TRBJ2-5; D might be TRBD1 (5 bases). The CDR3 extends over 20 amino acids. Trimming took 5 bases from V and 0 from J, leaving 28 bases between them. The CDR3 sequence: CASSLGYTDSDRNNQETQYF. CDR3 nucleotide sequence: TGTGCCAGCAGTCTAGGGTACACCGACTCCGACAGAAATAACCAAGAGACCCAGTACTTC.

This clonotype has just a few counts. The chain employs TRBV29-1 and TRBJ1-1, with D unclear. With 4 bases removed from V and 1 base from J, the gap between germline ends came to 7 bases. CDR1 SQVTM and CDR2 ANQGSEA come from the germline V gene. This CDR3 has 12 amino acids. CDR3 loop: CSVVVTNTEAFF. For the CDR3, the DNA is TGCAGCGTTGTCGTCACGAACACTGAAGCTTTCTTT. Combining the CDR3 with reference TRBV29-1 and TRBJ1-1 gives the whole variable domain SAVISQKPSRDICQRGTSLTIQCQVDSQVTMMFWYRQQPGQSLTLIATANQGSEATYESGFVIDKFPISRPNLTFSTLTVSNMSPEDSSIYLCSVVVTNTEAFFGQGTRLTVV.

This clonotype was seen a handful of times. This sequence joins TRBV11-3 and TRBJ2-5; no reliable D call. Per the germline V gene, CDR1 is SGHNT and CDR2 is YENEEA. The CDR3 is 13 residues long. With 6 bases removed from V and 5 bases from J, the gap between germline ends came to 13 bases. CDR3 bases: TGTGCCAGCAGTTCAACTAATTTTGAGACCCAGTACTTC. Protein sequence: CASSSTNFETQYF.

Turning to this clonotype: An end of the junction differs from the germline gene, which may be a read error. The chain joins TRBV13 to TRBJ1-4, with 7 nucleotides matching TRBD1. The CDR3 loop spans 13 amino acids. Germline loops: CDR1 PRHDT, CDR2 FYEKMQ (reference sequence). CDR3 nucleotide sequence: TGTGCTAGCATGGGACAGCCAAATGAAAAACTGTTTTTT. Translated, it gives CASMGQPNEKLFF.